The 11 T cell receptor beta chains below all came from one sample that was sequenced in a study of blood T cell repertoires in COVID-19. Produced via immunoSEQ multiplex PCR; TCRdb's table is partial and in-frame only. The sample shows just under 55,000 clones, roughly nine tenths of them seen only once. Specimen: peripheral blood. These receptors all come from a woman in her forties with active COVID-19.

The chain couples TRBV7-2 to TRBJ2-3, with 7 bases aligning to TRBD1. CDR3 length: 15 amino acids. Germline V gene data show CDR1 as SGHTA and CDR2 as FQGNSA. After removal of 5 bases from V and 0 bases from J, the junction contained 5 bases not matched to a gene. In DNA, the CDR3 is TGTGCCAGCAGCCCGGACAGGTGGAGCACAGATACGCAGTATTTT. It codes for CASSPDRWSTDTQYF.

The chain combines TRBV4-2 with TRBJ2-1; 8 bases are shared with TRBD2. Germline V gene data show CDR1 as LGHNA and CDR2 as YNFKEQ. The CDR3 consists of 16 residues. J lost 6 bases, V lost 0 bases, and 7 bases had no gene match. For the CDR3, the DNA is TGTGCCAGCAGCCAAGATTTCGGGGGGGTGTCCAATGAGCAGTTCTTC. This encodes CASSQDFGGVSNEQFF.

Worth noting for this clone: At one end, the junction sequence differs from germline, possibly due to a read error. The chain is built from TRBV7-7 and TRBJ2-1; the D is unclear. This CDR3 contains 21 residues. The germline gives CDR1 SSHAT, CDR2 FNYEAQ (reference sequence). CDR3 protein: CASSFFDEKLLWLSSYNEQFF. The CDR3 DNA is TGTGCTAGCAGCTTCTTCGATGAAAAACTCCTCTGGTTAAGCTCCTACAATGAGCAGTTCTTC.

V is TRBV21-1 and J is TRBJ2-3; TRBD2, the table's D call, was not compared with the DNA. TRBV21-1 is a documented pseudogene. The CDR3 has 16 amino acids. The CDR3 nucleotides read TGTGCCAGCAGCACCCGGACTAGCGGGGGGATATATACGCAGTATTTT. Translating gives CASSTRTSGGIYTQYF.

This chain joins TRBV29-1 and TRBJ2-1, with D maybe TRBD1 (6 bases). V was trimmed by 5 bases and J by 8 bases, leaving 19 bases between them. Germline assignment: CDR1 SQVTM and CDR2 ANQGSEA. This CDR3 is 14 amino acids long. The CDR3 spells CSVIGAGVLDEQFF. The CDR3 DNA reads TGCAGCGTTATCGGGGCAGGGGTGCTTGATGAGCAGTTCTTC.

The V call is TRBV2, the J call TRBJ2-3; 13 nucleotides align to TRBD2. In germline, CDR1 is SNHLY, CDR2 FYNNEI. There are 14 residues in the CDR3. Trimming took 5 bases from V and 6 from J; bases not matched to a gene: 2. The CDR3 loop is CASSRLAGGDTQYF. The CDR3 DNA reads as TGTGCCAGCAGTCGACTAGCGGGGGGTGATACGCAGTATTTT.

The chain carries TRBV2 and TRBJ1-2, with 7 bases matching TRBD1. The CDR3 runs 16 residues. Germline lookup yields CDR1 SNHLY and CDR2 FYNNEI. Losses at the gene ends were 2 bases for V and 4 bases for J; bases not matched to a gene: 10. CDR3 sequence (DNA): TGTGCCAGCAGTGAATTCTCTGGGACAGCCTCCTATGGCTACACCTTC. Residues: CASSEFSGTASYGYTF.

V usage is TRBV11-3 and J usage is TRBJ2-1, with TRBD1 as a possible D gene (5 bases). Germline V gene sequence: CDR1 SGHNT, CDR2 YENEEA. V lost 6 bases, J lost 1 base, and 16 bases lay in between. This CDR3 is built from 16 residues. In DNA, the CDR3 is TGTGCCAGCAGTCATATGTCAGGGCTATCCTACAATGAGCAGTTCTTC. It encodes CASSHMSGLSYNEQFF.

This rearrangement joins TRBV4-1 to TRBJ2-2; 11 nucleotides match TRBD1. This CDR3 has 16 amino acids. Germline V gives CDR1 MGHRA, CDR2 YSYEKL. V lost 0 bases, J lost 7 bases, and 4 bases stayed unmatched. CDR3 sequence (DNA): TGCGCCAGCAGCCAAGAGGACAGGGGGCCCCGCGGGGAGCTGTTTTTT. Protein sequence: CASSQEDRGPRGELFF.

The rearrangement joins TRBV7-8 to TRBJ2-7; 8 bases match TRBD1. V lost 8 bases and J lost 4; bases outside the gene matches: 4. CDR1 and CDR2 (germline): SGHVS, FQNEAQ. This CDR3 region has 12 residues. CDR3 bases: TGTGCCAGCGGCACAGGGGGATACGAGCAGTACTTC. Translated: CASGTGGYEQYF.

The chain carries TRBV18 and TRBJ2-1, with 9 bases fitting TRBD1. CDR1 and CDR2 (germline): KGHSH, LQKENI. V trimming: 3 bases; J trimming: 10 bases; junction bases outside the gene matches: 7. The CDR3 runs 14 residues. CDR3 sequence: CASSPRTGENEQFF. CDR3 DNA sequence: TGTGCCAGCTCACCGAGGACAGGGGAGAACGAGCAGTTCTTC.